Listed below are T cell receptor beta chains from one sample, sequenced in a study of OX40 agonist ivuxolimab in advanced cancers. Some clones are missing from TCRdb's copy, which holds only in-frame ones; the method was immunoSEQ multiplex PCR. Altogether about 40,000 clones are present, roughly four fifths being singletons, with the ten largest covering 2% to 3%. This material consisted of CD4+ or CD8+ T cells sorted from blood, taken in a trial of the OX40 agonist ivuxolimab. These receptors were collected from an adult with an advanced solid tumor such as melanoma, head and neck, liver or kidney cancer. CDR3s include the opening cysteine and the closing phenylalanine or tryptophan. A D gene is named only where the DNA matches it firmly. Clone size is stated in some rows and not others, as once, few, many or a class when expanded.

clone size	V gene	D gene	J gene	CDR3 protein	CDR3 DNA
NA	TRBV7-2	TRBD2	TRBJ2-7	CASSRLAGGITYEQYF	TGTGCCAGCAGCAGATTAGCGGGAGGTATCACCTACGAGCAGTACTTC
NA	TRBV5-1	TRBD2	TRBJ2-1	CASRYAQRESEQFF	TGCGCCAGCAGATACGCCCAGCGGGAGTCTGAGCAGTTCTTC
NA	TRBV5-1	NA	TRBJ2-3	CASSLVRGTDTQYF	TGCGCCAGCAGCTTGGTACGGGGCACAGATACGCAGTATTTT
NA	TRBV7-2	TRBD2	TRBJ2-7	CASSLSGTLYEQYF	TGTGCCAGCAGCTTGAGCGGGACCCTCTACGAGCAGTACTTC
NA	TRBV19	NA	TRBJ2-6	CASSPGQYLSGANVLTF	TGTGCCAGTAGTCCAGGACAGTACCTCTCTGGGGCCAACGTCCTGACTTTC
NA	TRBV27	NA	TRBJ1-1	CASIRGRGTEAFF	TGTGCCAGCATTAGGGGAAGGGGCACTGAAGCTTTCTTT
NA	TRBV15	NA	TRBJ2-3	CATSREYTDTQYF	TGTGCCACCAGCAGAGAATACACAGATACGCAGTATTTT
NA	TRBV7-2	TRBD1	TRBJ1-4	CASSKRQGREKLFF	TGTGCCAGCAGCAAAAGACAGGGGCGGGAAAAACTGTTTTTT
NA	TRBV7-9	NA	TRBJ1-5	CASSLATGDWANQPQHF	TGTGCCAGCAGCTTAGCCACGGGGGATTGGGCGAATCAGCCCCAGCATTTT
NA	TRBV4-1	NA	TRBJ2-1	CASNLGRGNEQFF	TGCGCCAGCAACCTAGGCCGGGGGAATGAGCAGTTCTTC
NA	TRBV7-6	TRBD1	TRBJ2-1	CASSYTGGGEQFF	TGTGCCAGCAGCTATACAGGGGGCGGTGAGCAGTTCTTC
medium-sized	TRBV27	TRBD1	TRBJ1-4	CATQTGGDEKLFF	TGTGCCACTCAGACAGGGGGGGATGAAAAACTGTTTTTT
NA	TRBV4-1	NA	TRBJ2-1	CASSLSGGYNEQFF	TGCGCCAGCAGCCTTAGCGGCGGCTACAATGAGCAGTTCTTC
NA	TRBV10-1	NA	TRBJ2-1	CATQGGSLTGEQFF	TGCGCCACCCAGGGGGGCTCATTAACGGGCGAGCAGTTCTTC
NA	TRBV18	NA	TRBJ1-2	CASSKVAPADYGYTF	TGTGCCAGCTCAAAGGTAGCGCCGGCGGACTATGGCTACACCTTC
NA	TRBV11-3	TRBD1	TRBJ2-3	CASSLGQGEPDTQYF	TGTGCCAGCAGCTTAGGACAGGGGGAGCCAGATACGCAGTATTTT
NA	TRBV13	TRBD2	TRBJ2-5	CASSFAGGATETQYF	TGTGCCAGCAGCTTTGCGGGGGGGGCAACGGAGACCCAGTACTTC
NA	TRBV9	TRBD2	TRBJ2-7	CASSAQTSGDYEQYF	TGTGCCAGCAGCGCCCAGACTAGCGGGGACTACGAGCAGTACTTC
few	TRBV18	NA	TRBJ1-1	CASSTQGPTEAFF	TGTGCCAGCTCAACACAGGGCCCCACTGAAGCTTTCTTT
NA	TRBV30	TRBD2	TRBJ2-1	CAWSAGLTYNEQFF	TGTGCCTGGAGTGCGGGACTAACCTACAATGAGCAGTTCTTC
NA	TRBV7-2	NA	TRBJ1-5	CASSLGAQSAGAGSQPQHF	TGTGCCAGCAGCTTAGGAGCCCAATCTGCAGGGGCAGGCAGTCAGCCCCAGCATTTT
NA	TRBV27	TRBD1	TRBJ1-1	CASSFGPGQGASEAFF	TGTGCCAGCAGCTTCGGCCCCGGACAGGGGGCTAGTGAAGCTTTCTTT
NA	TRBV11-2	NA	TRBJ2-5	CASSFGETQYF	TGTGCCAGCAGCTTCGGAGAGACCCAGTACTTC
medium-sized	TRBV15	TRBD2	TRBJ2-5	CATSRDLAGEGTQYF	TGTGCCACCAGCAGAGATCTAGCGGGGGAAGGGACCCAGTACTTC
NA	TRBV7-9	TRBD2	TRBJ2-2	CASSLAGAGELFF	TGTGCCAGCAGTCTAGCGGGGGCCGGGGAGCTGTTTTTT
NA	TRBV28	TRBD1	TRBJ1-4	CASRGTALNEKLFF	TGTGCCAGCAGGGGGACAGCTCTTAATGAAAAACTGTTTTTT
few	TRBV19	TRBD1	TRBJ2-1	CASSDPQGQGRNEQFF	TGTGCCAGTAGTGACCCCCAGGGACAGGGAAGGAATGAGCAGTTCTTC
once	TRBV5-1	NA	TRBJ1-4	CASSPGPRDEKLFF	TGCGCCAGCAGCCCGGGACCACGCGATGAAAAACTGTTTTTT
NA	TRBV2	NA	TRBJ2-7	CASSASSYEQYF	TGTGCCAGCTCTGCCTCGTCCTACGAGCAGTACTTC
NA	TRBV30	NA	TRBJ2-4	CAWSWGNIQYF	TGTGCCTGGAGTTGGGGGAACATTCAGTACTTC
NA	TRBV9	TRBD2	TRBJ2-3	CASIQTSGNTDTQYF	TGTGCCAGCATACAGACTAGCGGGAACACAGATACGCAGTATTTT
NA	TRBV6-5	TRBD2	TRBJ2-7	CASSYRGLAGIDEQYF	TGTGCCAGCAGTTACCGGGGACTAGCGGGAATAGACGAGCAGTACTTC
NA	TRBV6-1	NA	TRBJ1-3	CASSEHRGGTGNTIYF	TGTGCCAGCAGTGAACACCGTGGGGGGACAGGAAACACCATATATTTT
NA	TRBV6-6	NA	TRBJ2-1	CASSWAGNEQFF	TGTGCCAGCAGTTGGGCGGGCAATGAGCAGTTCTTC
NA	TRBV27	TRBD2	TRBJ2-1	CASNPLRAGSYEQFF	TGTGCCAGCAACCCTCTCCGAGCGGGATCGTACGAGCAGTTCTTC
NA	TRBV5-1	NA	TRBJ1-1	CASSPGGQPYAPMNTEAFF	TGCGCCAGCAGTCCCGGGGGGCAACCATATGCCCCAATGAACACTGAAGCTTTCTTT
few	TRBV25-1	NA	TRBJ1-1	CASSEAGPHTEAFF	TGTGCCAGCAGTGAAGCAGGCCCCCACACTGAAGCTTTCTTT
few	TRBV7-7	NA	TRBJ2-2	CASSLSSGVTGELFF	TGTGCCAGCAGCTTATCATCAGGGGTCACCGGGGAGCTGTTTTTT
NA	TRBV5-1	NA	TRBJ2-1	CASSLNYNEQFF	TGCGCCAGCAGCTTGAACTACAATGAGCAGTTCTTC
NA	TRBV5-4	NA	TRBJ1-1	CASKGWNTEAFF	TGTGCCAGCAAGGGGTGGAACACTGAAGCTTTCTTT
NA	TRBV6-5	NA	TRBJ2-1	CASSYSTWEFF	TGTGCCAGCAGTTACTCGACGTGGGAGTTCTTC
NA	TRBV18	NA	TRBJ1-1	CASSFSGAGRNTEAFF	TGTGCCAGCTCATTTTCGGGGGCCGGTAGGAACACTGAAGCTTTCTTT
once	TRBV18	TRBD1	TRBJ1-1	CASSPRGGTGNTEAFF	TGTGCCAGCTCACCGCGCGGAGGGACAGGGAACACTGAAGCTTTCTTT
NA	TRBV9	NA	TRBJ2-2	CASSGSGMARTGELFF	TGTGCCAGCAGCGGATCAGGGATGGCGAGGACCGGGGAGCTGTTTTTT
NA	TRBV9	NA	TRBJ2-4	CASSVAGRGVQNIQYF	TGTGCCAGCAGCGTAGCCGGCAGGGGAGTTCAAAACATTCAGTACTTC
NA	TRBV2	NA	TRBJ2-7	CASSNRGSYEQYF	TGTGCCAGCAGTAACCGGGGCTCCTACGAGCAGTACTTC
NA	TRBV9	NA	TRBJ1-1	CASSVVPGSEAFF	TGTGCCAGCAGCGTTGTTCCGGGATCTGAAGCTTTCTTT
NA	TRBV25-1	NA	TRBJ2-5	CASSSIGTQYF	TGTGCCAGCAGTTCAATAGGGACCCAGTACTTC
once	TRBV7-3	NA	TRBJ2-1	CASSAGTSAYNEQFF	TGTGCCAGCAGCGCCGGGACCAGCGCCTACAATGAGCAGTTCTTC
NA	TRBV19	TRBD1	TRBJ1-5	CASSTRGNQPQHF	TGTGCCAGTAGTACCAGGGGGAATCAGCCCCAGCATTTT
NA	TRBV9	NA	TRBJ2-3	CASARLFGGPTQYF	TGTGCCAGCGCGAGGCTTTTCGGAGGCCCTACGCAGTATTTT
once	TRBV5-4	NA	TRBJ2-5	CASSPTQAWETQYF	TGTGCCAGCAGCCCAACCCAAGCCTGGGAGACCCAGTACTTC
NA	TRBV27	NA	TRBJ2-7	CASSTPSTGRYEQYF	TGTGCCAGCAGCACCCCCTCGACGGGACGCTACGAGCAGTACTTC
NA	TRBV2	NA	TRBJ2-1	CASRLAPRNEQFF	TGTGCCAGCAGACTAGCCCCTAGGAATGAGCAGTTCTTC
NA	TRBV18	TRBD1	TRBJ1-4	CASSPGRGRLNEKLFF	TGTGCCAGCTCACCGGGCAGGGGGCGCCTTAATGAAAAACTGTTTTTT